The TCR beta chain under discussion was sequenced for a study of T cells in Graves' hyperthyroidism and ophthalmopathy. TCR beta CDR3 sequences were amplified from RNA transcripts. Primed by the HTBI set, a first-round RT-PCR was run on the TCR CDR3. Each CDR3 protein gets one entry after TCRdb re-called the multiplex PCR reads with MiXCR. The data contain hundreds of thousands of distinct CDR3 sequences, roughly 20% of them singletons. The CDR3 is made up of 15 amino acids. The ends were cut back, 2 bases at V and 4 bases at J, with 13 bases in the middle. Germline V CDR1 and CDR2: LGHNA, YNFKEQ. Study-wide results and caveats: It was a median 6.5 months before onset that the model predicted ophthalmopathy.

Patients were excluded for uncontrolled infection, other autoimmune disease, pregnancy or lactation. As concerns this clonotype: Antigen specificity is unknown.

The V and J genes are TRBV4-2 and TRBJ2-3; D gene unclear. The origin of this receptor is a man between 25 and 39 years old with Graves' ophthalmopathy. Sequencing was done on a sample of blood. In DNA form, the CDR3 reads TGTGCCAGCAGCCAACGGGCAGACTGGGCAGATACGCAGTATTTT. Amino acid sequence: CASSQRADWADTQYF.